The sequence of this TCR beta chain was determined in a study of blood T cell repertoires in COVID-19 (dated by TCRdb to the early 2020s). At the level of the whole study: Collaborator samples came from the United States, Italy and Spain and covered acute and convalescent phases of COVID-19. The material from the prospective study consisted of cDNA or gDNA derived from T cells, B-cell-depleted T cells, or PBMCs. The dataset comprised deeply sampled blood TCRbeta repertoires from subjects exposed to, actively infected with, or recovered from COVID-19. Samples were obtained from the ongoing ImmuneRACE study (first 160 participants) and from about 1,300 subjects provided by 6 global collaborators. Sample metadata almost always included a de-identified subject ID, COVID-19 status, age in years and sex. Where HLA class I and class II types were available, the types were taken from metadata supplied by the sample provider, not from assay-based typing. A freely available public database, intended as a resource for researchers studying the immune response to SARS-CoV-2, is where the repertoires were released. Findings and caveats that apply to the study as a whole: The quantity of clinical and demographic metadata differed by source and by participant and was supplied without curation.

A word on this clone: What this receptor recognizes is not known. One base away there is no much larger clone; base qualities are not given.

The germline V gene encodes CDR1 ENHRY and CDR2 SYGVKD. Spanning cysteine to phenylalanine, the CDR3 consists of 17 amino acids. CDR3 DNA is the only sequence kept; it has 51 bases, read in frame from the first base. From V the trimming removes 3 bases and from J it removes 0 bases, while the gene matches leave 7 bases of the junction unaccounted for. The immunoSEQ Assay, a bias-controlled multiplex PCR, was used to amplify TCRbeta CDR3 regions from genomic DNA. The authors processed their data as follows. The number of nucleated cells in each sample was estimated from the amplification of reference gene primers within the assay. To quantify the absolute abundance of each unique TCRbeta CDR3 rearrangement, sequence reads were collapsed and filtered. For each sample, productive Simpson clonality was calculated as the square root of Simpson's diversity index across productive rearrangements. Drawn from immuneACCESS, this table holds only the in-frame rearrangements with V and J called that TCRdb kept. Clones are partly lost; checked studies trace under half to an unresolved V gene and leave the rest unexplained. The V and J calls and clone size are taken from that table; D and trimming were inferred from the DNA. This sample gives fewer than 300,000 clones in total; approximately 91% of them show up just once. Of the sample, over 2% falls within the top ten clones.

One collaborating source in Seattle enrolled patients during active infection and followed them longitudinally through the course of disease. Collaborating institutions collected whole blood in K2EDTA tubes following their own protocols. Collaborator samples were shipped for TCRbeta analysis as frozen whole blood, isolated PBMCs, or DNA extracted from either sample type. Sequencing was done on a sample of peripheral blood. The receptor was isolated from a woman in her twenties or thirties with COVID-19, enrolled during active disease. This sequence uses TRBV10-3 and TRBJ1-1, and TRBD1 aligns with 10 junction nucleotides. The CDR3 protein is CAISDLGTGVMNTEAFF. The sequenced DNA: TGTGCCATCAGTGACCTCGGGACAGGGGTTATGAACACTGAAGCTTTCTTT.